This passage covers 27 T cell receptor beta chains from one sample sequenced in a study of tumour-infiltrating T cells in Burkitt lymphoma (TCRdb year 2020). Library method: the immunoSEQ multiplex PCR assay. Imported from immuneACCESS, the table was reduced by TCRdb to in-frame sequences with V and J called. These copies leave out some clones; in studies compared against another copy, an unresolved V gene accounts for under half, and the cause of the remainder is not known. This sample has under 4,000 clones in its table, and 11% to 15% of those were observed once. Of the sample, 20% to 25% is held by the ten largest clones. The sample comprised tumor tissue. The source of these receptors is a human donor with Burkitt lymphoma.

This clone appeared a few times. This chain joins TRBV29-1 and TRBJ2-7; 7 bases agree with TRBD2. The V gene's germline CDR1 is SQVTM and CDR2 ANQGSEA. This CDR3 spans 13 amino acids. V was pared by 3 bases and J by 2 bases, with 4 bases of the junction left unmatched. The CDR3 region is CSVEGGSAYEQYF. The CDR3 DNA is TGCAGCGTTGAGGGCGGGAGCGCCTACGAGCAGTACTTC.

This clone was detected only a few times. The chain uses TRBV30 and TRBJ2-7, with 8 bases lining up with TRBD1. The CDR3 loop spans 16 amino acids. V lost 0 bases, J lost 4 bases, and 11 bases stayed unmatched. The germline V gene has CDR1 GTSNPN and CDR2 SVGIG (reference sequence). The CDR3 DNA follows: TGTGCCTGGAGTGTATTTGGCCGGACAGGGATTTACGAGCAGTACTTC. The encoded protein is CAWSVFGRTGIYEQYF.

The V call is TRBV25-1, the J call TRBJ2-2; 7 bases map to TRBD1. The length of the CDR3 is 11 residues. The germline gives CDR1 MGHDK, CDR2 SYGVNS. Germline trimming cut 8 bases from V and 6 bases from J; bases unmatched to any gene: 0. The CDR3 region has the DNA TGTGCCAGCCAGGGGGCCGGGGAGCTGTTTTTT. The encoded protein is CASQGAGELFF.

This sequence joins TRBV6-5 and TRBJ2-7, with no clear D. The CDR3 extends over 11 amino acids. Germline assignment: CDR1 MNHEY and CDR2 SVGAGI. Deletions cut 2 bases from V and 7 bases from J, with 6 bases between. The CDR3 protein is CASSYQREQYF. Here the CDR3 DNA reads TGTGCCAGCAGTTACCAGAGGGAGCAGTACTTC.

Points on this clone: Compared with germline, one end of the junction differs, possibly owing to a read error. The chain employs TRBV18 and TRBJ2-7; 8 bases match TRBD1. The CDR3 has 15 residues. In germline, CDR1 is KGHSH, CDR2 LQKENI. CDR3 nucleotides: TGTGCCAGCTCACCTGGACAGGGAAGTAACTACGAACAGTACTTC. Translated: CASSPGQGSNYEQYF.

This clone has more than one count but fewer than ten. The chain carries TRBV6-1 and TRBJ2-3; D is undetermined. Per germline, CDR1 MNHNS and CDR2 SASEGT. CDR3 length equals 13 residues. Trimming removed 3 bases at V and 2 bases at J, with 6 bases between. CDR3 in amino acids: CASSEYDTDTQYF. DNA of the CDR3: TGTGCCAGCAGTGAGTACGACACAGATACGCAGTATTTT.

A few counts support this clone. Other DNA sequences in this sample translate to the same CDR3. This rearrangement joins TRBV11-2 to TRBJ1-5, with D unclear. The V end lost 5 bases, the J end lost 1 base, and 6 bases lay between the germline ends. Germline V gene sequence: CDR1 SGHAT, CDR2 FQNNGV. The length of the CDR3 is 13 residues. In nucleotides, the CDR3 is TGTGCCAGCAGCCTGGGGAGCAATCAGCCCCAGCATTTT. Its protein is CASSLGSNQPQHF.

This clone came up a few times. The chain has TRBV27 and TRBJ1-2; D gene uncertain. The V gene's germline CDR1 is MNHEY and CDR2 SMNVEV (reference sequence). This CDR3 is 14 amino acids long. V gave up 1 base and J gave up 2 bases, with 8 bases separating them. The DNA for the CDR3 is TGTGCCAGCAGTTTATTGACGACAAACTATGGCTACACCTTC. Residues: CASSLLTTNYGYTF.

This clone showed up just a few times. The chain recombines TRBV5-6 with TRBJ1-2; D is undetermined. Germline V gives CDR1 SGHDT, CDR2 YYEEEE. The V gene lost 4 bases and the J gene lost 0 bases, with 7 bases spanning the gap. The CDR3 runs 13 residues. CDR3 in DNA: TGTGCCAGCAGCCCAAAGGCTAACTATGGCTACACCTTC. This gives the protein CASSPKANYGYTF.

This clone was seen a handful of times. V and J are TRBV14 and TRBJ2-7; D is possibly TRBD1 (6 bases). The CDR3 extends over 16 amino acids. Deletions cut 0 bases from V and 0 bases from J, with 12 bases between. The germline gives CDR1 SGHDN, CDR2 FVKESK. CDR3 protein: CASSQDRGPSSYEQYF. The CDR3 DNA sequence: TGTGCCAGCAGCCAAGACAGGGGCCCAAGCTCCTACGAGCAGTACTTC.

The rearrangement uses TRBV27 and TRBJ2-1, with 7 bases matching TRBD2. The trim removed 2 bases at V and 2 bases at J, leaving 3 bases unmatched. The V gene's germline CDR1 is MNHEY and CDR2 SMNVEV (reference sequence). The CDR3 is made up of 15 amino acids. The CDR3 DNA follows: TGTGCCAGCAGTTTAGGGGCGGGAGCCTACAATGAGCAGTTCTTC. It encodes CASSLGAGAYNEQFF.

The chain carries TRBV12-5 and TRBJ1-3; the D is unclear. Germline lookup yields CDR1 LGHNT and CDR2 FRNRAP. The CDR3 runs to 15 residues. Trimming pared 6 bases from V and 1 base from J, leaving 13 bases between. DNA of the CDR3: TGTGCTAGTGGCTGGCATGGTCCTTCTGGAAACACCATATATTTT. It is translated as CASGWHGPSGNTIYF. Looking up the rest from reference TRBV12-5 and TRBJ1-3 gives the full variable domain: DARVTQTPRHKVTEMGQEVTMRCQPILGHNTVFWYRQTMMQGLELLAYFRNRAPLDDSGMPKDRFSAEMPDATLATLKIQPSEPRDSAVYFCASGWHGPSGNTIYFGEGSWLTVV.

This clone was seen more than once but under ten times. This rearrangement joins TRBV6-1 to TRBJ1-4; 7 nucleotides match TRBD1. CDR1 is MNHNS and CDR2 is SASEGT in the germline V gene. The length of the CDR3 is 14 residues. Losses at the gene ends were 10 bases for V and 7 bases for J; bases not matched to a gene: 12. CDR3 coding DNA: TGTGCCACCCGACAGGGCTTAGAGGGTGAAAAACTGTTTTTT. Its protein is CATRQGLEGEKLFF.

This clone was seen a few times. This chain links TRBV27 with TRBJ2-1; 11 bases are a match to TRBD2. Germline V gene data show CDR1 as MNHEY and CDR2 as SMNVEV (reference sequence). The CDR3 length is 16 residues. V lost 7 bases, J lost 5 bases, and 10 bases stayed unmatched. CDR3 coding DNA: TGTGCCAGCACCCTTGGGGTAGCGGGAGGGAACAATGAGCAGTTCTTC. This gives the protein CASTLGVAGGNNEQFF.

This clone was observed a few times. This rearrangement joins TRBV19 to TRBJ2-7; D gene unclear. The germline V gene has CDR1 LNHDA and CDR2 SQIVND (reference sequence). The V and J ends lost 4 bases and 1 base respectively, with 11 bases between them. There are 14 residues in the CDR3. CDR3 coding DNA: TGTGCCAGTAGTACCTCGATCAATTCCTACGAGCAGTACTTC. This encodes CASSTSINSYEQYF. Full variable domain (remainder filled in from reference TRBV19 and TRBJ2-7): DGGITQSPKYLFRKEGQNVTLSCEQNLNHDAMYWYRQDPGQGLRLIYYSQIVNDFQKGDIAEGYSVSREKKESFPLTVTSAQKNPTAFYLCASSTSINSYEQYFGPGTRLTVT.

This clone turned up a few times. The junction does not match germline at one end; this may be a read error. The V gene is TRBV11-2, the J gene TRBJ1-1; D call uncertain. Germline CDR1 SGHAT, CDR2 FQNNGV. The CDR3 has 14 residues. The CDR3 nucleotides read TGTGCTAGCAGCACCCTCCCGGCGGGCACTGAAGCTTTCTTT. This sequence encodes CASSTLPAGTEAFF.

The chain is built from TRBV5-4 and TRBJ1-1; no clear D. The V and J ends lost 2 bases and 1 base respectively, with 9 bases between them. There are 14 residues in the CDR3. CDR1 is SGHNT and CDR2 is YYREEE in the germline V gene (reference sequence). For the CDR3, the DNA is TGTGCCAGCAGCTTAGTTCGGGGGAACACTGAAGCTTTCTTT. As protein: CASSLVRGNTEAFF.

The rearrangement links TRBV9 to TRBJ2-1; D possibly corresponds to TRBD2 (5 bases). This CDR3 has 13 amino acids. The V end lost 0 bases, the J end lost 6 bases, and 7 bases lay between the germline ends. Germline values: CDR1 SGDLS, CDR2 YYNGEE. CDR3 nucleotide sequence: TGTGCCAGCAGCGTAGGGAGGATCAATGAGCAGTTCTTC. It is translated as CASSVGRINEQFF.

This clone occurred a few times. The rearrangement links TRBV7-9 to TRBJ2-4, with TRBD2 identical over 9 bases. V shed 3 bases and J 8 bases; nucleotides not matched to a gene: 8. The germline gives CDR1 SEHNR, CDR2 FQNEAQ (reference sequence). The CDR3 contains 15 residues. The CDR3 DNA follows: TGTGCCAGCAGCTTTTCAGCGGGAGGAATAGACATTCAGTACTTC. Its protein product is CASSFSAGGIDIQYF.

The CDR3 loop is CASSLAGVTYEQYF. The CDR3 DNA reads as TGTGCCAGCAGCTTAGCGGGAGTGACCTACGAGCAGTACTTC. The chain uses TRBV6-5 and TRBJ2-7; 9 bases map to TRBD2. This CDR3 has 14 residues. CDR1 and CDR2 from the germline V gene are MNHEY and SVGAGI. V gave up 6 bases and J gave up 2 bases; unmatched junction bases: 5.

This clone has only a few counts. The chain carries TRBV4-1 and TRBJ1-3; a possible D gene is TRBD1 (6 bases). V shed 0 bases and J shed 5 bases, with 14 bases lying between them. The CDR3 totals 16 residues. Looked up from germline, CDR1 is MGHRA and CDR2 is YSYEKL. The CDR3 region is CASSQEPRQERNTIYF. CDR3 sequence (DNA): TGCGCCAGCAGCCAAGAACCGAGACAGGAGAGAAACACCATATATTTT.

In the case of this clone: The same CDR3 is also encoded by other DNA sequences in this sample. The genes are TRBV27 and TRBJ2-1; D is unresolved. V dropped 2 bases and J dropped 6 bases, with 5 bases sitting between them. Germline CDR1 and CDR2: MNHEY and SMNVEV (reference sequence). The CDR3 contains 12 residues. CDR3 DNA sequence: TGTGCCAGCAGTTTACGAGCCAATGAGCAGTTCTTC. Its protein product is CASSLRANEQFF.

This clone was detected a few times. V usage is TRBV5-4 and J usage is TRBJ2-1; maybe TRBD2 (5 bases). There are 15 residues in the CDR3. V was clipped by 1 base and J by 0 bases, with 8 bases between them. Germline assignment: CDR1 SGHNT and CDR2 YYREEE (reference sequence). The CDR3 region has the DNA TGTGCCAGCAGCTTGACTAGAGGCTCCTACAATGAGCAGTTCTTC. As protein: CASSLTRGSYNEQFF.

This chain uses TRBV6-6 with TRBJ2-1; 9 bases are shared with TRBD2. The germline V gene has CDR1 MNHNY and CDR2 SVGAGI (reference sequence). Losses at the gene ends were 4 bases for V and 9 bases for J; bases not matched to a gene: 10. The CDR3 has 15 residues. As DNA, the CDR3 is TGTGCCAGCAGTTCTCTTAGCGGGAGAAGGGGTGAGCAGTTCTTC. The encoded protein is CASSSLSGRRGEQFF.

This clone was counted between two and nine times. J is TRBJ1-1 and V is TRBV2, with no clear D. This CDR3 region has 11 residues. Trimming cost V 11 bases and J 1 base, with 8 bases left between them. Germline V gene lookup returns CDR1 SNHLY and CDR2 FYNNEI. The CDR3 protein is CALKGNTEAFF. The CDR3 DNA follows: TGTGCCCTCAAAGGGAACACTGAAGCTTTCTTT.

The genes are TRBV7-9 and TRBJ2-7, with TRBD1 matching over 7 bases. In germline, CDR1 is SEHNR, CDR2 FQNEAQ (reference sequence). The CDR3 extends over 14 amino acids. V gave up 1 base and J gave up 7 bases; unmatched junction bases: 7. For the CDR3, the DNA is TGTGCCAGCAGCTTAGGAACCGACAGGGAAGAGCAGTACTTC. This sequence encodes CASSLGTDREEQYF.

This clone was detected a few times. CDR3 residues: CASSDWGNTEAFF. The CDR3 DNA sequence: TGTGCCAGCAGTGATTGGGGGAACACTGAAGCTTTCTTT. This sequence joins TRBV25-1 and TRBJ1-1; D not certain. Trimming pared 3 bases from V and 1 base from J, leaving 6 bases between. Germline V gene data show CDR1 as MGHDK and CDR2 as SYGVNS. There are 13 residues in the CDR3. Full variable domain (outside the CDR3, taken from reference TRBV25-1 and TRBJ1-1): EADIYQTPRYLVIGTGKKITLECSQTMGHDKMYWYQQDPGMELHLIHYSYGVNSTEKGDLSSESTVSRIRTEHFPLTLESARPSHTSQYLCASSDWGNTEAFFGQGTRLTVV.